The rows below give T cell receptor beta chains drawn from one sample of a study of CD8+CD57+ T cells in acquired aplastic anemia. TCRdb recomputed calls from the reads with MiXCR, one row per CDR3 protein. The data contain approximately 58,000 distinct CDR3 sequences, roughly three fifths of them singletons. Sequenced sample: sorted CD4+, CD8+, or CD8+CD57+ T cells (not recorded which) from PBMCs. All receptors derive from a human donor with aplastic anemia. The CDR3 runs from the conserved cysteine through the conserved F or W. A D gene is named only where the DNA matches it firmly. Clone size is shown for a subset of rows, as once, few, many or a class of expanded clone.

CDR3	DNA	J	D	V	size
CASSGDRVAGELFF	TGCGCCAGCAGTGGGGATAGAGTGGCCGGGGAGCTGTTTTTT	TRBJ2-2	NA	TRBV10-2	NA
CASSSLLGDAYGYTF	TGTGCCAGCAGCTCCCTGTTGGGGGACGCCTATGGCTACACCTTC	TRBJ1-2	NA	TRBV7-9	many
CASSKGRGNTEAFF	TGTGCCAGCAGTAAGGGACGGGGAAACACTGAAGCTTTCTTT	TRBJ1-1	NA	TRBV25-1	NA
CASSPWGGNSPLHF	TGTGCCAGCAGTCCCTGGGGGGGGAATTCACCCCTCCACTTT	TRBJ1-6	NA	TRBV2	NA
CASSESWAEQYF	TGTGCCAGCAGTGAGAGTTGGGCCGAGCAGTACTTC	TRBJ2-7	NA	TRBV2	NA
CATSRGGASGTEAFF	TGTGCCACCAGCAGAGGAGGGGCCTCGGGCACTGAAGCTTTCTTT	TRBJ1-1	NA	TRBV15	many
CASSESSGTYEQYF	TGTGCCAGCAGTGAGTCGTCCGGGACCTACGAGCAGTACTTC	TRBJ2-7	NA	TRBV10-3	NA
CASSSGTGKGQPQHF	TGTGCCAGCAGCTCCGGGACAGGGAAAGGACAGCCCCAGCATTTT	TRBJ1-5	TRBD1	TRBV7-6	NA
CASRGEYEQYF	TGTGCCAGCCGAGGTGAATACGAGCAGTACTTC	TRBJ2-7	NA	TRBV5-5	NA
CSAHGQGIWGYTF	TGCAGTGCTCACGGTCAGGGTATTTGGGGCTACACCTTC	TRBJ1-2	NA	TRBV20-1	NA
CASSGQGETQYF	TGTGCCAGCAGCGGACAGGGGGAGACCCAGTACTTC	TRBJ2-5	TRBD1	TRBV9	NA
CASSPQGDTEAFF	TGTGCCAGCAGTCCCCAGGGGGACACTGAAGCTTTCTTT	TRBJ1-1	TRBD1	TRBV7-9	large
CATSRSIGQGLSYEQYF	TGTGCCACCAGCAGATCGATCGGACAGGGACTCTCCTACGAGCAGTACTTC	TRBJ2-7	TRBD1	TRBV15	few
CASSKDTLNTEAFF	TGTGCCAGTAGTAAGGACACTTTGAACACTGAAGCTTTCTTT	TRBJ1-1	NA	TRBV19	NA
CASSARPVTYEQYF	TGTGCCAGCAGCGCCAGGCCCGTAACCTACGAGCAGTACTTC	TRBJ2-7	NA	TRBV9	NA
CASSQQGFTDTQYF	TGTGCCAGCAGCCAACAGGGTTTCACAGATACGCAGTATTTT	TRBJ2-3	NA	TRBV7-2	NA
CASSSQVYYGYTF	TGTGCCAGCAGCTCACAGGTATACTATGGCTACACCTTC	TRBJ1-2	NA	TRBV5-6	many
CASSFRGNEGEAFF	TGCGCCAGCAGCTTTAGAGGGAATGAAGGTGAAGCTTTCTTT	TRBJ1-1	NA	TRBV5-1	NA
CSVTGPGTEAFF	TGCAGCGTGACAGGGCCCGGGACTGAAGCTTTCTTT	TRBJ1-1	TRBD1	TRBV29-1	NA